This TCR beta chain was captured in a study of OX40 agonist ivuxolimab in advanced cancers. Study-wide background: The mean age was approximately 60 years, ranging from about 23 to 79, with less than 90% of participants male.

This CDR3 spans 16 amino acids. V lost 3 bases to trimming and J lost 0 bases, with 16 bases between them. Germline V lookup: CDR1 SGDLS, CDR2 YYNGEE. Data came from immunoSEQ multiplex PCR; TCRdb stores just in-frame clones and leaves some out. The repertoire holds approximately 120,000 clones, with about 90% as singletons. The source was CD4+ or CD8+ T cells sorted from blood, collected in a trial of the OX40 agonist ivuxolimab. The chain employs TRBV9 and TRBJ2-7; D is possibly TRBD1 (6 bases). The source of this sequence is an adult with an advanced solid tumor such as melanoma, head and neck, liver or kidney cancer. This CDR3 reads CASSAQGQPSSYEQYF. CDR3 DNA sequence: TGTGCCAGCAGCGCACAAGGACAGCCGAGCTCCTACGAGCAGTACTTC.